The following is a T cell receptor (beta chain) sequence with its context. The CDR3 runs 13 residues. The ends lost 7 bases at V and 8 bases at J; junction bases unmatched: 10. Germline loops: CDR1 SGHVS, CDR2 FQNEAQ. Produced via immunoSEQ multiplex PCR; TCRdb's table is partial and in-frame only. The sample carries some 74,000 clones, approximately 92% recorded once. These data are taken from a study of T cell changes during pregnancy in multiple sclerosis. The clonotype was recovered from a female donor with multiple sclerosis, enrolled in a pregnancy study. This chain uses TRBV7-8 with TRBJ1-2; 7 positions match TRBD1. The specimen comprised peripheral blood, sampled before pregnancy. The CDR3 loop is CASTPDRVYGYTF. CDR3 nucleotide sequence: TGTGCCAGCACCCCTGACAGGGTATACGGCTACACCTTC.